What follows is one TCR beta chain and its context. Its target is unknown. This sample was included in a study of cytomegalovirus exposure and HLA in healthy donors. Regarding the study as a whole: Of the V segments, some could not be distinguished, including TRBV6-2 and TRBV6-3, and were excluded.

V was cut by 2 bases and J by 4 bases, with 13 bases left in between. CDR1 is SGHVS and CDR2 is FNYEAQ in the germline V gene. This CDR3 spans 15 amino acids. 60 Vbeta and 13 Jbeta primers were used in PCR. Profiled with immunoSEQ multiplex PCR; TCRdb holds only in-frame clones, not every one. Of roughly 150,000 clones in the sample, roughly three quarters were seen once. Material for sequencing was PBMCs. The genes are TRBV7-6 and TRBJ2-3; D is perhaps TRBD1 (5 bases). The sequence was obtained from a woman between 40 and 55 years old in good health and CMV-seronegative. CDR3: CASSLPPSRADTQYF. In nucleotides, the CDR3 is TGTGCCAGCAGCTTACCTCCTTCCAGGGCAGATACGCAGTATTTT.